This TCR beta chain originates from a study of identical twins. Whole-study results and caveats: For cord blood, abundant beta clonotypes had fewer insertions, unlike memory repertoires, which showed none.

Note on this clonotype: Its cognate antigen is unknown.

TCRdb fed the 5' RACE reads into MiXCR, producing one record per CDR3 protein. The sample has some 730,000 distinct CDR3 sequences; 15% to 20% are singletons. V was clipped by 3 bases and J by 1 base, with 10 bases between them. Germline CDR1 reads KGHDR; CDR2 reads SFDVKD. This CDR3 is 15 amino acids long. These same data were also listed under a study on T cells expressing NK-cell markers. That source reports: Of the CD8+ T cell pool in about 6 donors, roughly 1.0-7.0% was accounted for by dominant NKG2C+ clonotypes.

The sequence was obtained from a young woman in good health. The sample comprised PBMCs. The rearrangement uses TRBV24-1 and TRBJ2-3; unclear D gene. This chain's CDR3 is CATSDRRGGTDTQYF. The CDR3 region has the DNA TGTGCCACCAGTGATCGCCGTGGGGGCACAGATACGCAGTATTTT.